This passage covers 8 T cell receptor beta chains from one sample sequenced in a study of T cell responses to AZD1222 COVID-19 vaccine. Method: immunoSEQ multiplex PCR; TCRdb's copy keeps in-frame clones and lacks some. The table includes 130,000 to 150,000 clones, around 83% detected once. The specimen was peripheral blood, collected 28 days after the second AZD1222 dose. These receptor sequences come from an adult who received the AZD1222 COVID-19 vaccine.

V is TRBV27 and J is TRBJ1-2; D might be TRBD1 (5 bases). Germline V gives CDR1 MNHEY, CDR2 SMNVEV (reference sequence). This CDR3 is 13 amino acids long. V was trimmed by 5 bases and J by 8 bases, leaving 15 bases between them. CDR3 nucleotide sequence: TGTGCCAGCAGTCCCCGGAGCGGGGGGGGCTACACCTTC. Its translation is CASSPRSGGGYTF.

This sequence joins TRBV19 and TRBJ1-2, with no clear D. Deletions cut 7 bases from V and 2 bases from J, with 11 bases between. This CDR3 contains 13 residues. Germline V gives CDR1 LNHDA, CDR2 SQIVND (reference sequence). Here the CDR3 reads CASISRLNYGYTF. CDR3 DNA: TGTGCCAGTATATCTCGGTTAAACTATGGCTACACCTTC.

The V call is TRBV6-1, the J call TRBJ1-2, with a tentative D call TRBD1 (6 bases). The CDR3 runs 14 residues. Germline CDR1 is MNHNS and CDR2 is SASEGT. V was pared by 1 base and J by 4 bases, with 10 bases between. The CDR3 region is CASSEGGQLYGYTF. The DNA of the CDR3 is TGTGCCAGCAGTGAAGGAGGACAGCTCTATGGCTACACCTTC.

This sequence joins TRBV5-4 and TRBJ1-2; TRBD1 aligns across 7 bases. After removal of 2 bases from V and 4 bases from J, the junction contained 5 bases not matched to a gene. The CDR3 loop spans 14 amino acids. Per the germline V gene, CDR1 is SGHNT and CDR2 is YYREEE (reference sequence). As DNA, the CDR3 is TGTGCCAGCAGCTTTCCGGGACAGCCCTATGGCTACACCTTC. Protein product: CASSFPGQPYGYTF.

CDR3 nucleotide sequence: TGTGCCAGCAGCTTAGGAGTTGACCTGGCGGGAGAGACCCAGTACTTC. It specifies CASSLGVDLAGETQYF. The rearrangement uses TRBV11-2 and TRBJ2-5; D possibly corresponds to TRBD2 (5 bases). Trimming shortened V by 1 base and J by 4 bases, and 16 bases separated the two germline ends. CDR1 and CDR2 (germline): SGHAT, FQNNGV. CDR3 length: 16 residues.

With respect to this clone: One end of the junction does not line up with germline, which may come from a read error. Other DNA variants within this sample encode the same CDR3. The J gene is TRBJ1-4, the V gene TRBV7-7; TRBD1 agrees at 11 bases. CDR3 size: 15 residues. Germline loops: CDR1 SSHAT, CDR2 FNYEAQ (reference sequence). DNA of the CDR3: TGCGCTAGCAGCCCCGGGACAGGGGGTAATGAAAAACTGTTTTTT. Protein: CASSPGTGGNEKLFF.

The chain joins TRBV6-5 to TRBJ1-3; D not certain. The CDR3 has 14 residues. Germline lookup yields CDR1 MNHEY and CDR2 SVGAGI. Trimming pared 8 bases from V and 0 bases from J, leaving 11 bases between. The CDR3 here is CASGRGGSGNTIYF. CDR3 nucleotides: TGTGCCAGCGGGCGCGGCGGCTCTGGAAACACCATATATTTT.

V gene TRBV6-5 combines with J gene TRBJ2-1; D perhaps matches TRBD2 (5 bases). The CDR3 loop spans 15 amino acids. Trimming removed 6 bases from V and 4 bases from J, with 16 bases in between. Germline values: CDR1 MNHEY, CDR2 SVGAGI. The DNA of the CDR3 is TGTGCCAGCAGCTCCGACTATAACCAGTACAATGAGCAGTTCTTC. It translates to CASSSDYNQYNEQFF.